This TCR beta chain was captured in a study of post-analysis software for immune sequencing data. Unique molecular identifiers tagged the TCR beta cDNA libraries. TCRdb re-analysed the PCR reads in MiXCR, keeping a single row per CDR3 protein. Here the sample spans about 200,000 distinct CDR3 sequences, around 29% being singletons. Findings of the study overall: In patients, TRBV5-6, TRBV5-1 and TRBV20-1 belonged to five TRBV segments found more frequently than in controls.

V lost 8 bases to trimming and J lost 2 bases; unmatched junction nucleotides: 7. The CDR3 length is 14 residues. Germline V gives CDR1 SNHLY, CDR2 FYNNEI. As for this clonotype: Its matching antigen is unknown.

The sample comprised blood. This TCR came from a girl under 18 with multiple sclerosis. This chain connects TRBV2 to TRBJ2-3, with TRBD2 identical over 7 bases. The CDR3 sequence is CASRSSGNTDTQYF. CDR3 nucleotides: TGTGCCAGCCGTTCTAGCGGTAACACAGATACGCAGTATTTT. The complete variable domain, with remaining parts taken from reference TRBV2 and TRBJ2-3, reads EPEVTQTPSHQVTQMGQEVILRCVPISNHLYFYWYRQILGQKVEFLVSFYNNEISEKSEIFDDQFSVERPDGSNFTLKIRSTKLEDSAMYFCASRSSGNTDTQYFGPGTRLTVL.